This TCR beta chain was recorded in a study of blood T cell repertoires in COVID-19. The CDR3 is 12 residues long. Deletions cut 6 bases from V and 6 bases from J, with 9 bases between. Assay: immunoSEQ multiplex PCR; the TCRdb copy retains only in-frame clones and omits some. Counted here are more than 150,000 clones, around 89% occurring once; the ten biggest clones make up 0.62%. The clonotype was recovered from a middle-aged man with acute or convalescent COVID-19. The specimen was peripheral blood. The V call is TRBV12-3 or TRBV12-4, the J call TRBJ2-4, with a weak D call TRBD1 (5 bases). CDR3 DNA: TGTGCCAGCAGAGGGGCTGGAAACATTCAGTACTTC. Protein sequence: CASRGAGNIQYF.